One sample yielded the 6 T cell receptor beta chains listed below, sequenced in a study of blood T cell repertoires in COVID-19. The table came from immunoSEQ multiplex PCR; TCRdb's copy has only in-frame clones and leaves some out. Of 250,000 or so clones in the sample, 70% to 90% were seen once. Input material: peripheral blood. The receptor set was obtained from a man between 18 and 29 years old with active or convalescent COVID-19.

The chain joins TRBV28 to TRBJ2-1; TRBD2 matches 11 bases. The V and J ends lost 6 bases and 14 bases, in that order; junction bases with no gene match: 9. This CDR3 region has 13 residues. The germline CDR1 and CDR2 sequences are MDHEN and SYDVKM. CDR3 nucleotide sequence: TGTGCCAGCAGACCTAGCGGGGGGAGGCTTGAGTTCTTC. Protein product: CASRPSGGRLEFF. Full variable domain (outside the CDR3, taken from reference TRBV28 and TRBJ2-1): DVKVTQSSRYLVKRTGEKVFLECVQDMDHENMFWYRQDPGLGLRLIYFSYDVKMKEKGDIPEGYSVSREKKERFSLILESASTNQTSMYLCASRPSGGRLEFFGPGTRLTVL.

This chain connects TRBV7-2 to TRBJ2-1; 9 bases fit TRBD2. The CDR3 has 16 amino acids. V was clipped by 4 bases and J by 5 bases; unmatched bases: 9. Germline V CDR1 and CDR2: SGHTA, FQGNSA. The CDR3 loop reads CASSSRSGGRDNEQFF. In DNA form, the CDR3 reads TGTGCCAGCAGCTCTCGTAGCGGGGGTAGGGACAATGAGCAGTTCTTC.

J is TRBJ1-6 and V is TRBV2, with 11 bases matching TRBD1. Per the germline V gene, CDR1 is SNHLY and CDR2 is FYNNEI. V was pared by 6 bases and J by 9 bases, with 10 bases of the junction left unmatched. The CDR3 contains 16 residues. In DNA, the CDR3 is TGTGCCAGCAGGCGGGGACAGGGGGTAGAAGGTTCACCCCTCCACTTT. Translating gives CASRRGQGVEGSPLHF.

This clone was recorded only once. The chain is built from TRBV5-4 and TRBJ2-5; 11 bases match TRBD2. Per the germline V gene, CDR1 is SGHNT and CDR2 is YYREEE (reference sequence). The CDR3 consists of 15 residues. V lost 4 bases, J lost 2 bases, and 4 bases stayed unmatched. The CDR3 region is CASSPGTSGQETQYF. The DNA for the CDR3 is TGTGCCAGCAGCCCCGGGACTAGCGGACAAGAGACCCAGTACTTC.

This chain links TRBV7-2 with TRBJ2-5; 9 bases are a match to TRBD2. Germline V gene lookup returns CDR1 SGHTA and CDR2 FQGNSA. V lost 4 bases, J lost 2 bases, and 5 bases stayed unmatched. The CDR3 runs 15 residues. The CDR3 reads CASSSGLALQETQYF. In DNA, the CDR3 is TGTGCCAGCAGCTCTGGACTAGCGCTACAAGAGACCCAGTACTTC.

V usage is TRBV7-9 and J usage is TRBJ2-7, with D uncertain. Trimming removed 2 bases from V and 2 bases from J, with 7 bases in between. This CDR3 region has 13 residues. The germline V gene encodes CDR1 SEHNR and CDR2 FQNEAQ (reference sequence). The CDR3 coding sequence is TGTGCCAGCAGCTTAACAGAGACCTACGAGCAGTACTTC. Its translation: CASSLTETYEQYF.